This T cell receptor (beta chain) was sequenced for a study of T-cell reconstitution after alpha-beta-depleted transplantation in children. Germline V CDR1 and CDR2: MDHEN, SYDVKM. The V end lost 3 bases, the J end lost 5 bases, and 6 bases lay between the germline ends. The CDR3 is 12 amino acids. The TCRbeta library was prepared with unique molecular identifiers. TCRdb fed the PCR reads into MiXCR, producing one record per CDR3 protein. The table shows roughly 300,000 distinct CDR3 sequences, with 10% occurring only once. This clonotype occurred a few times. This chain uses TRBV28 with TRBJ2-3; D remains ambiguous. The TCR originated in a human donor who donated a stem cell graft to a child with acute lymphoblastic leukemia. The material sequenced was PBMCs from the stem cell graft donor, taken from the stem cell graft. The CDR3 sequence: CASSFIKDTQYF. In DNA, the CDR3 is TGTGCCAGCAGTTTTATTAAAGATACGCAGTATTTT.